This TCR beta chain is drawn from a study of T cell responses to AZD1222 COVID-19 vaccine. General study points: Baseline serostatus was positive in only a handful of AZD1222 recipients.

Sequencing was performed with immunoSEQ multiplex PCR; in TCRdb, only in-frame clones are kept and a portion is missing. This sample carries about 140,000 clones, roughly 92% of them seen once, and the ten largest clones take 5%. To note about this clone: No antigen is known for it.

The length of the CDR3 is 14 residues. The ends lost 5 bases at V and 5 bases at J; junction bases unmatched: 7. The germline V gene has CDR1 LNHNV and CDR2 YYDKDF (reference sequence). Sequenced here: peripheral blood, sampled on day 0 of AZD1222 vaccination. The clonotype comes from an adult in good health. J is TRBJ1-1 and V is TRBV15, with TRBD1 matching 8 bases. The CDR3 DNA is TGTGCCACCAGCGGGGGCAGGGGGCGGACTGAAGCTTTCTTT. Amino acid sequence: CATSGGRGRTEAFF.